Each of the 3 T cell receptor beta chains below was sequenced from the same sample in a study of patients and donors after allogeneic stem cell transplantation. TCRdb recomputed calls from the RT-PCR reads with MiXCR, one row per CDR3 protein. The sample has roughly 180,000 distinct CDR3 sequences; around two fifths are singletons. Sequencing input: blood, either unsorted or a sorted T cell fraction (not recorded which). The receptor source for this set is a human donor who was either an allogeneic HSCT recipient or a stem cell or donor lymphocyte infusion donor (not recorded which). It is not recorded whose cells these are; they may come from a transplant donor.

This clonotype was detected once. The chain couples TRBV20-1 to TRBJ2-1; TRBD2 agrees at 10 bases. V shed 5 bases, J shed 6 bases, and the junction held 25 bases outside the gene matches. Germline-derived CDR1 and CDR2 are DFQATT and SNEGSKA (reference sequence). The CDR3 runs to 20 residues. The CDR3: CSAPPGYRSGRALKGNEQFF. In DNA form, the CDR3 reads TGCAGTGCTCCCCCAGGGTATAGGAGCGGGAGGGCCTTGAAGGGCAATGAGCAGTTCTTC.

This sequence joins TRBV20-1 and TRBJ2-7, with D possibly TRBD1 on 5 matching bases. V lost 5 bases and J 2 bases, leaving 13 bases between the germline ends. Germline V gives CDR1 DFQATT, CDR2 SNEGSKA (reference sequence). This CDR3 contains 13 residues. The CDR3 bases are TGCAGTGCTCCGCACAGGAACCCCTACGAGCAGTACTTC. Protein: CSAPHRNPYEQYF.

The V and J genes are TRBV10-3 and TRBJ2-7; a weak D match, TRBD2 (7 bases). The CDR3 runs 14 residues. Trimming removed 0 bases from V and 6 bases from J, with 12 bases in between. Looked up from germline, CDR1 is ENHRY and CDR2 is SYGVKD. The CDR3 reads CAISESNREGEQYF. In DNA form, the CDR3 reads TGTGCCATCAGTGAGTCTAACAGGGAGGGCGAGCAGTACTTC.